These 31 T cell receptor beta chains share one sample of origin, sequenced in a study of beta chain features in type 1 diabetes. The whole isolated RNA underwent reverse transcription, so sequencing captured expressed TCRB transcripts. TCRdb's copy holds only in-frame clones and misses some; the assay was immunoSEQ multiplex PCR. The sample holds a few hundred thousand clones; roughly 9.8% are singletons and the top ten take about 0.64%. Their specific antigens are unknown. General observations from the study: Shortening of TCRB CDR3s, moderate but significant, appeared in all four CD4+ subsets of Type 1 diabetes patients.

Sequences were obtained from central memory CD4+ T cells from blood. Receptors originate from a young man with type 1 diabetes.

This chain joins TRBV19 and TRBJ1-1; tentative D call: TRBD1 (5 bases). The CDR3 is made up of 14 amino acids. Germline loops: CDR1 LNHDA, CDR2 SQIVND (reference sequence). V was cut by 7 bases and J by 5 bases, with 17 bases left in between. The CDR3 sequence is CASTTGGSGTEAFF. CDR3 in DNA: TGTGCCAGTACCACTGGGGGGTCGGGGACTGAAGCTTTCTTT.

This chain connects TRBV9 to TRBJ2-5; 7 positions match TRBD2. CDR3 length: 15 amino acids. CDR1 and CDR2 from the germline V gene are SGDLS and YYNGEE. V lost 2 bases and J lost 4; bases outside the gene matches: 8. DNA for the CDR3: TGTGCCAGCAGCGTCAGGTCCAGCGGGACAGAGACCCAGTACTTC. Translated, it gives CASSVRSSGTETQYF.

This clone occurred a few times. CDR3 amino acids: CASSLGRTAQETQYF. The CDR3 nucleotides read TGTGCCAGCAGCTTAGGTCGGACAGCCCAAGAGACCCAGTACTTC. This chain connects TRBV7-2 to TRBJ2-5, with D perhaps TRBD1 (6 bases). V was cut by 1 base and J by 1 base, with 10 bases left in between. CDR1 and CDR2 (germline): SGHTA, FQGNSA. The CDR3 extends over 15 amino acids. The full variable domain, with the rest looked up from reference TRBV7-2 and TRBJ2-5, is GAGVSQSPSNKVTEKGKDVELRCDPISGHTALYWYRQSLGQGLEFLIYFQGNSAPDKSGLPSDRFSAERTGGSVSTLTIQRTQQEDSAVYLCASSLGRTAQETQYFGPGTRLLVL.

In the case of this clone: The same CDR3 can be traced to other DNA sequences in this sample. This chain uses TRBV29-1 with TRBJ1-2; D may be TRBD1 (6 bases). From germline, CDR1 is SQVTM and CDR2 ANQGSEA. Trimming removed 7 bases from V and 2 bases from J, with 14 bases in between. CDR3 size: 13 residues. This CDR3 reads CSAPGQGNYGYTF. DNA for the CDR3: TGCAGCGCCCCTGGGCAGGGGAACTATGGCTACACCTTC.

This clone occurred a few times. The V and J genes are TRBV7-2 and TRBJ2-7; TRBD2 agrees at 7 bases. This CDR3 is 15 amino acids long. Trimming cost V 5 bases and J 3 bases; bases outside gene matches: 10. Germline V gene data show CDR1 as SGHTA and CDR2 as FQGNSA. CDR3 DNA sequence: TGTGCCAGCAGCGGGGGGGGACCAGGCAACTACGAGCAGTACTTC. Encoded protein: CASSGGGPGNYEQYF.

A few counts support this clone. The chain combines TRBV2 with TRBJ1-2; D is unclear. Germline CDR1 is SNHLY and CDR2 is FYNNEI. The length of the CDR3 is 11 residues. With 6 bases removed from V and 7 bases from J, the gap between germline ends came to 9 bases. CDR3 residues: CASSYTGGYTF. As DNA, the CDR3 is TGTGCCAGCAGCTACACCGGTGGCTACACCTTC.

Concerning this clone itself: An end of the junction differs from the germline gene, which may be a read error. V and J are TRBV11-2 and TRBJ2-2; TRBD1 might be the D (6 bases). This CDR3 is 15 amino acids long. Looked up from germline, CDR1 is SGHAT and CDR2 is FQNNGV. CDR3: CASSQTGVNTGELFF. The CDR3 DNA is TGCGCCAGCAGCCAGACAGGTGTCAACACCGGGGAGCTGTTTTTT.

This clone has just a few counts. The CDR3: CASSYWGNQPQHF. The CDR3 region has the DNA TGTGCCAGCAGTTACTGGGGCAATCAGCCCCAGCATTTT. The rearrangement uses TRBV6-6 and TRBJ1-5, with D uncertain. Trimming left V 1 base short and J 2 bases short, with 3 bases between. The germline gives CDR1 MNHNY, CDR2 SVGAGI (reference sequence). The CDR3 totals 13 residues.

The chain carries TRBV12-5 and TRBJ2-3; 9 bases agree with TRBD1. The CDR3 extends over 14 amino acids. The germline gives CDR1 LGHNT, CDR2 FRNRAP. The V segment lost 3 bases and the J segment 5 bases; nucleotides outside the gene matches: 3. The DNA of the CDR3 is TGTGCTAGTGGTTTACAGGGGGCAGGAGATACGCAGTATTTT. It translates to CASGLQGAGDTQYF.

The V and J genes are TRBV28 and TRBJ2-1; 10 nucleotides match TRBD2. The J segment lost 4 bases and the V segment lost 3 bases, leaving 9 bases of the junction unmatched. Germline V gives CDR1 MDHEN, CDR2 SYDVKM. The CDR3 contains 17 residues. This CDR3 reads CASSFFTWTSGYNEQFF. The CDR3 DNA is TGTGCCAGCAGTTTTTTTACGTGGACTAGCGGATACAATGAGCAGTTCTTC. Looking up the rest from reference TRBV28 and TRBJ2-1 gives the full variable domain: DVKVTQSSRYLVKRTGEKVFLECVQDMDHENMFWYRQDPGLGLRLIYFSYDVKMKEKGDIPEGYSVSREKKERFSLILESASTNQTSMYLCASSFFTWTSGYNEQFFGPGTRLTVL.

The V call is TRBV15, the J call TRBJ1-4; maybe TRBD1 (6 bases). Germline V gene sequence: CDR1 LNHNV, CDR2 YYDKDF (reference sequence). V gave up 0 bases and J gave up 8 bases, with 13 bases separating them. There are 15 residues in the CDR3. CDR3 DNA sequence: TGTGCCACCAGCAGAGATGCCAGGGGAGCCGAAAAACTGTTTTTT. The encoded protein is CATSRDARGAEKLFF.

This chain uses TRBV28 with TRBJ2-7; 8 nucleotides match TRBD1. The germline V gene has CDR1 MDHEN and CDR2 SYDVKM. The CDR3 extends over 14 amino acids. Germline trimming cut 0 bases from V and 3 bases from J; bases unmatched to any gene: 1. The CDR3 here is CASSLWDRVYEQYF. The CDR3 bases are TGTGCCAGCAGTTTATGGGACAGGGTCTACGAGCAGTACTTC.

This clone was counted a few times. The chain joins TRBV30 to TRBJ2-1; 7 nucleotides align to TRBD1. The CDR3 has 14 amino acids. Unmatched junction bases numbered 7, after V lost 5 bases and J lost 3 bases. In germline, CDR1 is GTSNPN, CDR2 SVGIG (reference sequence). CDR3 amino acids: CAWGDSYHYNEQFF. The CDR3 DNA is TGTGCCTGGGGGGACAGTTATCACTACAATGAGCAGTTCTTC.

This clone was counted only a few times. The V and J genes are TRBV10-1 and TRBJ2-6; 10 bases agree with TRBD1. The CDR3 totals 15 residues. Per germline, CDR1 WNHNN and CDR2 SYGVQD (reference sequence). The J segment lost 3 bases and the V segment lost 6 bases, leaving 2 bases of the junction unmatched. CDR3 DNA: TGCGCCAGCAGCGACAGGGGGCGTGGGGCCAACGTCCTGACTTTC. Its translation: CASSDRGRGANVLTF.

The V gene is TRBV27, the J gene TRBJ1-4; D ambiguous. Trimming stripped 6 bases from V and 0 bases from J, with 8 bases between. Germline CDR1 MNHEY, CDR2 SMNVEV (reference sequence). The CDR3 sequence is 14 residues long. The CDR3 reads CASRDRTTNEKLFF. For the CDR3, the DNA is TGTGCCAGCAGGGATCGGACAACTAATGAAAAACTGTTTTTT.

The rearrangement uses TRBV20-1 and TRBJ2-3; D uncertain. Germline V lookup: CDR1 DFQATT, CDR2 SNEGSKA (reference sequence). The CDR3 contains 11 residues. V lost 5 bases and J lost 5, with 8 bases in between. CDR3 in DNA: TGCAGTGCTGTTTTTGTAGATACGCAGTATTTT. Its translation: CSAVFVDTQYF.

V and J are TRBV6-4 and TRBJ2-3; the D gene is possibly TRBD2 (5 bases). From germline, CDR1 is MRHNA and CDR2 SNTAGT. The CDR3 loop spans 16 amino acids. V lost 2 bases to trimming and J lost 1 base, with 13 bases between them. The CDR3 nucleotides are TGTGCCAGCAGTGACGTCGCTAGCCGTGGCACAGATACGCAGTATTTT. As protein: CASSDVASRGTDTQYF.

This clone showed up just a few times. The CDR3 is CASSPSPRVLTEQFF. The CDR3 DNA is TGTGCCAGCTCACCTTCCCCGCGGGTCCTTACTGAGCAGTTCTTC. The gene calls are TRBV18 and TRBJ2-1; perhaps TRBD2 as D (5 bases). The CDR3 loop spans 15 amino acids. The V gene lost 3 bases and the J gene lost 9 bases, with 18 bases spanning the gap. The germline V gene has CDR1 KGHSH and CDR2 LQKENI. The full variable domain, rest sourced from reference TRBV18 and TRBJ2-1, is NAGVMQNPRHLVRRRGQEARLRCSPMKGHSHVYWYRQLPEEGLKFMVYLQKENIIDESGMPKERFSAEFPKEGPSILRIQQVVRGDSAAYFCASSPSPRVLTEQFFGPGTRLTVL.

This clone was observed many times. The same CDR3 also results from other DNA sequences found in this sample. This chain links TRBV2 with TRBJ2-7; 13 nucleotides match TRBD2. The length of the CDR3 is 14 residues. J gave up 3 bases and V 5 bases, and 1 base lay outside the gene matches. Germline V lookup: CDR1 SNHLY, CDR2 FYNNEI. For the CDR3, the DNA is TGTGCCAGCAGTCGGACTAGCGGGAGCTACGAGCAGTACTTC. Residues: CASSRTSGSYEQYF. The full variable domain, completed using reference TRBV2 and TRBJ2-7, is EPEVTQTPSHQVTQMGQEVILRCVPISNHLYFYWYRQILGQKVEFLVSFYNNEISEKSEIFDDQFSVERPDGSNFTLKIRSTKLEDSAMYFCASSRTSGSYEQYFGPGTRLTVT.

This clone was seen more than once but under ten times. J is TRBJ2-7 and V is TRBV19; possible D gene TRBD2, 5 bases. The V gene's germline CDR1 is LNHDA and CDR2 SQIVND (reference sequence). V was cut by 3 bases and J by 9 bases, with 21 bases left in between. The CDR3 length is 15 residues. CDR3 in amino acids: CASSMAKLGGRGQYF. The CDR3, as DNA: TGTGCCAGTAGTATGGCAAAACTCGGAGGCCGCGGGCAGTACTTC.

V and J are TRBV5-1 and TRBJ2-6; D possibly uses TRBD1 or TRBD2 (5 bases each). The germline V gene has CDR1 SGHRS and CDR2 YFSETQ. Deletions cut 4 bases from V and 0 bases from J, with 20 bases between. This CDR3 spans 19 amino acids. CDR3 region: CASSLETGARLSGANVLTF. The CDR3, as DNA: TGCGCCAGCAGCCTGGAAACCGGGGCTCGACTCTCTGGGGCCAACGTCCTGACTTTC.

This rearrangement joins TRBV7-2 to TRBJ2-7; D perhaps matches TRBD1 (6 bases). Germline CDR1 and CDR2: SGHTA and FQGNSA. Trimming removed 4 bases from V and 3 bases from J, with 16 bases in between. The CDR3 totals 15 residues. In DNA, the CDR3 is TGTGCCAGCAGCTCCCGACAGGTCGCGAACTACGAGCAGTACTTC. Protein product: CASSSRQVANYEQYF.

V usage is TRBV2 and J usage is TRBJ1-2, with 10 nucleotides matching TRBD1. The ends lost 6 bases at V and 4 bases at J; junction bases unmatched: 5. Germline CDR1 is SNHLY and CDR2 is FYNNEI. The CDR3 covers 14 residues. The CDR3 DNA reads as TGTGCCAGCAGGGGACAGGGGTTGGGCTATGGCTACACCTTC. It yields the protein CASRGQGLGYGYTF. Looking up the rest from reference TRBV2 and TRBJ1-2 gives the full variable domain: EPEVTQTPSHQVTQMGQEVILRCVPISNHLYFYWYRQILGQKVEFLVSFYNNEISEKSEIFDDQFSVERPDGSNFTLKIRSTKLEDSAMYFCASRGQGLGYGYTFGSGTRLTVV.

This clone was seen a few times. The chain couples TRBV29-1 to TRBJ2-1, with a possible D match to TRBD1 (6 bases). Trimming removed 0 bases at V and 4 bases at J, with 16 bases between. CDR1 and CDR2 from the germline V gene are SQVTM and ANQGSEA. This CDR3 has 16 residues. In DNA, the CDR3 is TGCAGCGTTGAAGATCCAACAGGGTCAAGTTACAATGAGCAGTTCTTC. This encodes CSVEDPTGSSYNEQFF.

V gene TRBV10-3 combines with J gene TRBJ1-2, with unresolved D. CDR3 size: 14 residues. CDR1 ENHRY and CDR2 SYGVKD come from the germline V gene. V was pared by 3 bases and J by 8 bases, with 16 bases between. In nucleotides, the CDR3 is TGTGCCATCAGTGATCAGGTAGTCGGTCGGGGCTACACCTTC. As protein: CAISDQVVGRGYTF.

V and J are TRBV5-1 and TRBJ2-3, with no clear D. The CDR3 has 13 amino acids. Trimming left V 7 bases short and J 2 bases short, with 11 bases between. Germline V gives CDR1 SGHRS, CDR2 YFSETQ. CDR3 sequence (DNA): TGCGCCAGCTGGGAACTGAACACAGATACGCAGTATTTT. Translation: CASWELNTDTQYF.

This clone was seen more than once but under ten times. The V and J genes are TRBV27 and TRBJ2-7; the D gene is possibly TRBD1 (5 bases). V lost 6 bases to trimming and J lost 0 bases, with 12 bases between them. Germline V gene data show CDR1 as MNHEY and CDR2 as SMNVEV (reference sequence). This CDR3 comprises 14 residues. CDR3 protein: CASSARADSYEQYF. The CDR3, as DNA: TGTGCCAGCAGCGCCAGGGCGGACTCCTACGAGCAGTACTTC.

This clone has a handful of counts. The J gene is TRBJ1-2, the V gene TRBV6-6; the D gene is possibly TRBD1 (6 bases). The germline V and J ends were trimmed by 4 bases and 3 bases, with 18 bases remaining between them. The CDR3 has 16 amino acids. The germline V gene has CDR1 MNHNY and CDR2 SVGAGI (reference sequence). CDR3 bases: TGTGCCAGCAGTTCCTCCTGGGGGGCGATTGACTATGGCTACACCTTC. Amino acid sequence: CASSSSWGAIDYGYTF.

The sample holds a few counts of this clone. This chain uses TRBV6-5 with TRBJ2-3; no clear D gene. There are 13 residues in the CDR3. V was pared by 5 bases and J by 4 bases, with 10 bases between. Germline V CDR1 and CDR2: MNHEY, SVGAGI. The CDR3 DNA reads as TGTGCCAGCAGTCCCCCAGAGGCAGATACGCAGTATTTT. It yields the protein CASSPPEADTQYF.

This clone was observed many times. The genes are TRBV9 and TRBJ1-2; D uncertain. CDR3 length: 16 amino acids. Trimming stripped 0 bases from V and 3 bases from J, with 15 bases between. In germline, CDR1 is SGDLS, CDR2 YYNGEE. CDR3 nucleotides: TGTGCCAGCAGCGTAGAGGAGGTGGTCCGGTACTATGGCTACACCTTC. Protein sequence: CASSVEEVVRYYGYTF. Supplemented by reference TRBV9 and TRBJ1-2, the full variable domain reads DSGVTQTPKHLITATGQRVTLRCSPRSGDLSVYWYQQSLDQGLQFLIQYYNGEERAKGNILERFSAQQFPDLHSELNLSSLELGDSALYFCASSVEEVVRYYGYTFGSGTRLTVV.

The V and J genes are TRBV5-6 and TRBJ1-1; 11 positions match TRBD1. CDR3 length: 14 residues. CDR1 is SGHDT, CDR2 YYEEEE, per germline. Trimming removed 2 bases from V and 12 bases from J; junction bases left unmatched: 9. CDR3 nucleotide sequence: TGTGCCAGCAGCTTACAAGGACAGGGGGCGAGAACTTTCTTT. Protein: CASSLQGQGARTFF.